The rows below give T cell receptor beta chains drawn from one sample of a study of blood T cell repertoires in COVID-19. Only in-frame clones appear in the TCRdb table, and some are missing; sequencing was by immunoSEQ multiplex PCR. Here the sample spans about 300,000 clones, nearly 90% being singletons. Sequencing was performed on peripheral blood. The receptor source for this set is a man between 18 and 35 years old with active or convalescent COVID-19. Each CDR3 is given with its conserved first and last residue. The order of the fields is CDR3 protein, CDR3 DNA, CDR3 length, clone size, D gene, V gene, J gene. D genes are given only for firm matches. A clone size is listed for some rows: how often the clone was seen (once, few, many), or a class if it is expanded.

CDR3aa: CASSLGTGSMNTEAFF; CDR3nt: TGCGCCAGCAGCTTAGGGACAGGGTCTATGAACACTGAAGCTTTCTTT; len: 16; abundance: .; d_gene: TRBD1; v_gene: TRBV5-1; j_gene: TRBJ1-1
CDR3aa: CASSQDWSPGGAFF; CDR3nt: TGTGCCAGCAGCCAAGATTGGTCCCCAGGGGGAGCTTTCTTT; len: 14; abundance: .; d_gene: TRBD1; v_gene: TRBV3-1/TRBV3-2; j_gene: TRBJ1-1
CDR3aa: CASSLLGTDTQYF; CDR3nt: TGTGCCAGCAGTCTATTGGGCACAGATACGCAGTATTTT; len: 13; abundance: .; d_gene: .; v_gene: TRBV14; j_gene: TRBJ2-3
CDR3aa: CASSLVGTDYGYTF; CDR3nt: TGCGCCAGCAGCTTGGTCGGTACAGACTATGGCTACACCTTC; len: 14; abundance: .; d_gene: .; v_gene: TRBV5-1; j_gene: TRBJ1-2
CDR3aa: CASSIPGLNEKLFF; CDR3nt: TGTGCCAGCAGCATACCGGGGTTAAATGAAAAACTGTTTTTT; len: 14; abundance: few; d_gene: .; v_gene: TRBV2; j_gene: TRBJ1-4
CDR3aa: CASTRQGKNEQFF; CDR3nt: TGTGCCAGCACCAGACAGGGTAAGAATGAGCAGTTCTTC; len: 13; abundance: .; d_gene: TRBD1; v_gene: TRBV27; j_gene: TRBJ2-1
CDR3aa: CASSPRTSGEDSYEQYF; CDR3nt: TGTGCCAGCAGCCCACGGACTAGCGGGGAAGACTCCTACGAGCAGTACTTC; len: 17; abundance: .; d_gene: TRBD2; v_gene: TRBV3-1/TRBV3-2; j_gene: TRBJ2-7
CDR3aa: CASSLGATGANYGYTF; CDR3nt: TGTGCCAGCAGCTTAGGGGCCACAGGAGCTAACTATGGCTACACCTTC; len: 16; abundance: few; d_gene: .; v_gene: TRBV13; j_gene: TRBJ1-2
CDR3aa: CASSFRDSESSYEQYF; CDR3nt: TGTGCCAGTAGTTTCCGGGACAGCGAAAGCTCCTACGAGCAGTACTTC; len: 16; abundance: .; d_gene: TRBD1; v_gene: TRBV19; j_gene: TRBJ2-7
CDR3aa: CASSLAEGYETEAFF; CDR3nt: TGTGCCAGCAGCTTAGCGGAGGGATATGAGACTGAAGCTTTCTTT; len: 15; abundance: once; d_gene: .; v_gene: TRBV7-9; j_gene: TRBJ1-1
CDR3aa: CASSPRTGPGEKLFF; CDR3nt: TGTGCCAGCAGCCCACGGACAGGGCCTGGGGAAAAACTGTTTTTT; len: 15; abundance: .; d_gene: TRBD1; v_gene: TRBV9; j_gene: TRBJ1-4
CDR3aa: CASSGLLNTGELFF; CDR3nt: TGTGCCAGCAGTGGACTCCTCAACACCGGGGAGCTGTTTTTT; len: 14; abundance: .; d_gene: .; v_gene: TRBV2; j_gene: TRBJ2-2
CDR3aa: CASSATGASGLYEQYF; CDR3nt: TGTGCCAGCTCAGCTACCGGGGCTAGCGGATTATACGAGCAGTACTTC; len: 16; abundance: .; d_gene: TRBD2; v_gene: TRBV18; j_gene: TRBJ2-7
CDR3aa: CASSPYFRLDRDFEAFF; CDR3nt: TGTGCCAGCTCACCGTACTTCCGATTAGACAGGGACTTTGAAGCTTTCTTT; len: 17; abundance: .; d_gene: TRBD1; v_gene: TRBV18; j_gene: TRBJ1-1
CDR3aa: CASSSRDRGYGYTF; CDR3nt: TGTGCCAGCAGCTCAAGAGACAGGGGCTATGGCTACACCTTC; len: 14; abundance: .; d_gene: TRBD1; v_gene: TRBV7-9; j_gene: TRBJ1-2
CDR3aa: CASSPPGRAATEAFF; CDR3nt: TGTGCCAGCTCACCACCGGGCAGGGCAGCCACTGAAGCTTTCTTT; len: 15; abundance: .; d_gene: .; v_gene: TRBV18; j_gene: TRBJ1-1
CDR3aa: CSVGDTVGETQYF; CDR3nt: TGCAGCGTGGGGGACACCGTAGGAGAGACCCAGTACTTC; len: 13; abundance: .; d_gene: .; v_gene: TRBV29-1; j_gene: TRBJ2-5
CDR3aa: CASSLGQQTEAFF; CDR3nt: TGTGCCAGCAGCTTGGGACAGCAGACTGAAGCTTTCTTT; len: 13; abundance: few; d_gene: .; v_gene: TRBV5-4; j_gene: TRBJ1-1